Each of the 27 T cell receptor beta chains below was sequenced from the same sample in a study of CD8 T cells in Susac syndrome. The RNA, roughly 0.45 to 1 ug, was put through reverse transcription using random hexamers. TCRdb passed the immunoSEQ multiplex PCR reads through MiXCR, listing each CDR3 protein once. The sample records around 90,000 distinct CDR3 sequences, approximately 96% being singletons. Specimen: CD8+ T cells from PBMCs. These receptors were taken from a human donor with Susac syndrome.

The chain combines TRBV30 with TRBJ1-1; 9 positions match TRBD1. The CDR3 covers 14 residues. Germline CDR1 and CDR2: GTSNPN and SVGIG (reference sequence). J was trimmed by 6 bases and V by 1 base; bases with no gene match: 6. CDR3 nucleotides: TGTGCCTGGAGTGGGGGGACAGGGAGGCCTGAAGCTTTCTTT. Translation: CAWSGGTGRPEAFF.

The gene calls are TRBV11-1 and TRBJ2-1; no definite D call. Germline assignment: CDR1 SGHAT and CDR2 FQDESV (reference sequence). The CDR3 spans 12 residues. The V gene lost 1 base and the J gene lost 8 bases, with 6 bases spanning the gap. The CDR3, as DNA: TGTGCCAGCAGCTTAGTGACGGATGAGCAGTTCTTC. Its translation: CASSLVTDEQFF.

This clonotype was found once. As DNA, the CDR3 is TGCAGTGCTATAGATCAGGCGGCAGATACGCAGTATTTT. Translating gives CSAIDQAADTQYF. The chain recombines TRBV20-1 with TRBJ2-3; D is ambiguous. V was pared by 4 bases and J by 4 bases, with 12 bases between. The CDR3 runs 13 residues. Germline assignment: CDR1 DFQATT and CDR2 SNEGSKA (reference sequence).

The CDR3 reads CASSARAAEETQYF. DNA for the CDR3: TGTGCCAGTAGTGCCCGGGCGGCAGAAGAGACCCAGTACTTC. The chain combines TRBV19 with TRBJ2-5; D uncertain. The germline V and J ends were trimmed by 5 bases and 3 bases, with 13 bases remaining between them. CDR1 and CDR2 (germline): LNHDA, SQIVND (reference sequence). CDR3 length: 14 residues. The whole variable domain, remainder taken from reference TRBV19 and TRBJ2-5, is DGGITQSPKYLFRKEGQNVTLSCEQNLNHDAMYWYRQDPGQGLRLIYYSQIVNDFQKGDIAEGYSVSREKKESFPLTVTSAQKNPTAFYLCASSARAAEETQYFGPGTRLLVL.

The chain has TRBV27 and TRBJ2-7; the D gene is possibly TRBD1 (6 bases). The CDR3 spans 15 residues. Germline CDR1 is MNHEY and CDR2 is SMNVEV (reference sequence). V was cut by 4 bases and J by 5 bases, with 18 bases left in between. Written as DNA, the CDR3 is TGTGCCAGCAGTTCACAGGGAATCCAATCTAACGAGCAGTACTTC. Translated, it gives CASSSQGIQSNEQYF.

This clonotype showed up just once. V and J are TRBV5-6 and TRBJ2-4, with D possibly TRBD2 on 5 matching bases. Trimming pared 3 bases from V and 0 bases from J, leaving 16 bases between. Germline V gene lookup returns CDR1 SGHDT and CDR2 YYEEEE. CDR3 size: 17 residues. CDR3 in amino acids: CASSSDDVEGAKNIQYF. Written as DNA, the CDR3 is TGTGCCAGCAGCTCGGACGATGTTGAGGGAGCCAAAAACATTCAGTACTTC.

The chain uses TRBV24-1 and TRBJ2-3, with D hard to call. The germline V gene encodes CDR1 KGHDR and CDR2 SFDVKD. Trimming stripped 4 bases from V and 2 bases from J, with 9 bases between. The CDR3 consists of 14 residues. Written as DNA, the CDR3 is TGTGCCACCAGTGAGAGGTTGACCACAGATACGCAGTATTTT. Translating it yields CATSERLTTDTQYF.

This chain connects TRBV5-4 to TRBJ1-1, with TRBD1 identical over 7 bases. Germline assignment: CDR1 SGHNT and CDR2 YYREEE (reference sequence). The CDR3 totals 15 residues. With V trimmed by 0 bases and J by 5 bases, 7 bases remained unmatched. The CDR3 is CASSLAGGPGTEAFF. CDR3 coding DNA: TGTGCCAGCAGCTTGGCAGGGGGTCCGGGGACTGAAGCTTTCTTT.

The rearrangement links TRBV6-5 to TRBJ2-7, with 7 positions matching TRBD1. V gave up 2 bases and J gave up 5 bases; unmatched junction bases: 9. The germline V gene has CDR1 MNHEY and CDR2 SVGAGI. This CDR3 has 15 residues. This CDR3 reads CASSYSGQGGHEQYF. CDR3 sequence (DNA): TGTGCCAGCAGTTACAGCGGACAAGGGGGCCACGAGCAGTACTTC.

V gene TRBV12-3 or TRBV12-4 combines with J gene TRBJ2-7; no definite D call. V lost 5 bases, J lost 2 bases, and 10 bases lay in between. The CDR3 length is 13 residues. The CDR3 region is CASSMGPTYEQYF. CDR3 in DNA: TGTGCCAGCAGTATGGGTCCTACCTACGAGCAGTACTTC.

The gene calls are TRBV7-3 and TRBJ2-3; D not resolved. V lost 1 base to trimming and J lost 1 base, with 15 bases between them. Germline values: CDR1 SGHTA, CDR2 FQGTGA. The CDR3 contains 17 residues. CDR3 sequence: CASSLRPPEKGTDTQYF. The CDR3 DNA reads as TGTGCCAGCAGCTTAAGACCCCCCGAAAAGGGCACAGATACGCAGTATTTT.

The V gene is TRBV30, the J gene TRBJ1-4; no reliable D call. Trimming removed 3 bases at V and 7 bases at J, with 3 bases between. Germline V gene sequence: CDR1 GTSNPN, CDR2 SVGIG (reference sequence). The CDR3 covers 10 residues. The CDR3 sequence is CAWRAEKLFF. In nucleotides, the CDR3 is TGTGCCTGGAGGGCTGAAAAACTGTTTTTT.

The V gene is TRBV7-8, the J gene TRBJ2-5; TRBD2 matches at 16 bases. Germline V CDR1 and CDR2: SGHVS, FQNEAQ. CDR3 size: 16 residues. V shed 10 bases and J 5 bases; nucleotides not matched to a gene: 10. The CDR3 sequence is CATRIGTSGGAETQYF. In DNA form, the CDR3 reads TGTGCCACCAGAATCGGGACTAGCGGGGGGGCTGAGACCCAGTACTTC.

The chain links TRBV7-3 to TRBJ2-1, with a weak D call TRBD2 (6 bases). Per germline, CDR1 SGHTA and CDR2 FQGTGA. V lost 2 bases, J lost 1 base, and 12 bases lay in between. CDR3 size: 16 residues. The CDR3 nucleotides read TGTGCCAGCAGCTTATACGGGGGAGAATCCTACAATGAGCAGTTCTTC. Its translation: CASSLYGGESYNEQFF.

The chain recombines TRBV3-1 with TRBJ2-6; 7 nucleotides match TRBD1. The CDR3 loop spans 17 amino acids. Germline CDR1 is LGHDT and CDR2 is YNNKEL (reference sequence). The V and J ends lost 1 base and 0 bases, in that order; junction bases with no gene match: 3. The CDR3 DNA reads as TGTGCCAGCAGCCAAGTTGGGGACAGCTCTGGGGCCAACGTCCTGACTTTC. Translation: CASSQVGDSSGANVLTF.

The chain links TRBV4-3 to TRBJ1-2; 8 bases are a match to TRBD1. The V gene end was trimmed by 0 bases and the J gene end by 6 bases; junction bases not matched to a gene: 3. Germline CDR1 is LGHNA and CDR2 is YSLEER. This CDR3 contains 14 residues. CDR3 amino acids: CASSQEGTGDGYTF. In DNA, the CDR3 is TGCGCCAGCAGCCAAGAAGGGACAGGTGATGGCTACACCTTC.

The chain has TRBV30 and TRBJ2-7; D is unresolved. The CDR3 runs 12 residues. Germline V lookup: CDR1 GTSNPN, CDR2 SVGIG (reference sequence). Trimming cost V 3 bases and J 4 bases, with 10 bases left between them. CDR3 DNA sequence: TGTGCCTGGAGGAGCGCCAGGTACGAGCAGTACTTC. It encodes CAWRSARYEQYF.

The chain has TRBV3-1 and TRBJ2-3; no clear D gene. The ends were cut back, 4 bases at V and 2 bases at J, with 7 bases in the middle. This CDR3 has 13 residues. Germline-derived CDR1 and CDR2 are LGHDT and YNNKEL (reference sequence). As DNA, the CDR3 is TGTGCCAGCAGCCCCCCCTACACAGATACGCAGTATTTT. Its translation is CASSPPYTDTQYF.

This sequence joins TRBV5-4 and TRBJ2-5; tentatively, D is TRBD1 (5 bases). In germline, CDR1 is SGHNT, CDR2 YYREEE (reference sequence). V was shortened by 0 bases and J by 7 bases, with 10 bases between the two germline ends. The CDR3 spans 13 residues. The CDR3 region has the DNA TGTGCCAGCAGCTTGGAGGGGTTGGGGACCCAGTACTTC. It is translated as CASSLEGLGTQYF.

The rearrangement uses TRBV20-1 and TRBJ2-1; D possibly corresponds to TRBD1 (5 bases). Germline CDR1 DFQATT, CDR2 SNEGSKA (reference sequence). Trimming shortened V by 0 bases and J by 4 bases, and 7 bases separated the two germline ends. The CDR3 has 13 residues. This CDR3 reads CSAREGRYNEQFF. In nucleotides, the CDR3 is TGCAGTGCTAGAGAGGGGCGGTACAATGAGCAGTTCTTC.

This chain uses TRBV2 with TRBJ2-5; TRBD1 matches at 11 bases. The CDR3 covers 17 residues. CDR1 and CDR2 from the germline V gene are SNHLY and FYNNEI. Unmatched junction bases numbered 7, after V lost 1 base and J lost 3 bases. The CDR3 coding sequence is TGTGCCAGCAGTGAAGAAGGACAGGGGGCGCCGGAAGAGACCCAGTACTTC. Amino acid sequence: CASSEEGQGAPEETQYF.

With regard to this clonotype: Germline is not matched at one junction end, which may reflect a read error. The V and J genes are TRBV7-7 and TRBJ2-3; 10 bases fit TRBD1. This CDR3 spans 15 amino acids. Germline CDR1 reads SSHAT; CDR2 reads FNYEAQ (reference sequence). CDR3 nucleotides: TGTGCTAGCAGCCCGCGACAGGGGGCAACAGATACGCAGTATTTT. It yields the protein CASSPRQGATDTQYF.

Note on this clonotype: At one end, the junction sequence differs from germline, possibly due to a read error. This chain links TRBV20-1 with TRBJ1-1; 7 nucleotides align to TRBD1. The CDR3 contains 12 residues. CDR1 and CDR2 (germline): DFQATT, SNEGSKA (reference sequence). This CDR3 is CSAGDRDTEAFF. The CDR3 DNA reads TGCAGTGCTGGAGACAGGGACACTGAAGCTTTCTTT.

In this sample, this clonotype turned up once. This chain links TRBV7-9 with TRBJ2-7, with TRBD1 matching over 8 bases. The germline gives CDR1 SEHNR, CDR2 FQNEAQ (reference sequence). The CDR3 is 13 amino acids. V was pared by 4 bases and J by 7 bases, with 6 bases of the junction left unmatched. CDR3: CASSSDRGWEQYF. The CDR3 bases are TGTGCCAGCAGCTCCGACAGGGGCTGGGAGCAGTACTTC.

The chain recombines TRBV7-2 with TRBJ1-6; D remains unclear. The CDR3 is 15 residues long. Germline V lookup: CDR1 SGHTA, CDR2 FQGNSA. The ends were cut back, 7 bases at V and 7 bases at J, with 17 bases in the middle. CDR3 nucleotides: TGTGCCAGCACTCGGACCTGGGAGTCGAATTCACCCCTCCACTTT. It yields the protein CASTRTWESNSPLHF. Complete variable domain (other parts from reference TRBV7-2 and TRBJ1-6): GAGVSQSPSNKVTEKGKDVELRCDPISGHTALYWYRQSLGQGLEFLIYFQGNSAPDKSGLPSDRFSAERTGGSVSTLTIQRTQQEDSAVYLCASTRTWESNSPLHFGNGTRLTVT.

This clonotype appeared once. The chain has TRBV3-1 and TRBJ1-2; D is uncertain. The CDR3 loop spans 14 amino acids. V was shortened by 3 bases and J by 7 bases, with 15 bases between the two germline ends. In germline, CDR1 is LGHDT, CDR2 YNNKEL (reference sequence). The CDR3 is CASSQSLVYGGYTF. CDR3 bases: TGTGCCAGCAGCCAGTCTCTGGTCTATGGTGGCTACACCTTC. Full variable domain (rest looked up from reference TRBV3-1 and TRBJ1-2): DTAVSQTPKYLVTQMGNDKSIKCEQNLGHDTMYWYKQDSKKFLKIMFSYNNKELIINETVPNRFSPKSPDKAHLNLHINSLELGDSAVYFCASSQSLVYGGYTFGSGTRLTVV.

The chain is built from TRBV6-2 or TRBV6-3 and TRBJ2-1, with 10 bases aligning to TRBD1. The V gene end was trimmed by 5 bases and the J gene end by 6 bases; junction bases not matched to a gene: 7. From germline, CDR1 is MNHEY and CDR2 SVGEGT. This CDR3 has 15 residues. The CDR3 sequence: CASSAGQGGLNEQFF. The CDR3 region has the DNA TGTGCCAGCAGTGCAGGACAGGGGGGGCTCAATGAGCAGTTCTTC.